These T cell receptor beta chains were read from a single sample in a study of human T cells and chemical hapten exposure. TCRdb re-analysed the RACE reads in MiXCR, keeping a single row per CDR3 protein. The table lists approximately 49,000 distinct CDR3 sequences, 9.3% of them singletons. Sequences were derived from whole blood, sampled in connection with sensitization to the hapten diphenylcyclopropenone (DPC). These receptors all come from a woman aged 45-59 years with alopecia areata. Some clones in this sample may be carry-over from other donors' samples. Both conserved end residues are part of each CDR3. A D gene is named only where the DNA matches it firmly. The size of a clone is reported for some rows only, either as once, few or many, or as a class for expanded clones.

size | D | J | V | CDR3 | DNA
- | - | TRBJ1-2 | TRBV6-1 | CASSEQTGPNYGYTF | TGTGCCAGCAGTGAACAGACCGGCCCTAACTATGGCTACACCTTC
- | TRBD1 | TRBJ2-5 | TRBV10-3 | CAISLGQGETQYF | TGTGCCATCAGCCTGGGACAGGGTGAGACCCAGTACTTC
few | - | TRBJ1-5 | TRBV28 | CASSLDGNQPQHF | TGTGCCAGCAGCCTGGACGGGAATCAGCCCCAGCATTTT
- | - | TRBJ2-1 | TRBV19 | CASNPSVSYNEQFF | TGTGCCAGTAACCCCAGTGTCTCCTACAATGAGCAGTTCTTC
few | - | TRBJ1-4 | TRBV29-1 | CSARGGDEKLFF | TGCAGCGCCCGGGGAGGGGATGAAAAACTGTTTTTT
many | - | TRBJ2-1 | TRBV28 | CASSFEINEQFF | TGTGCCAGCAGTTTTGAGATCAATGAGCAGTTCTTC
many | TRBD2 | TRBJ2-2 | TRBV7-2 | CASSLGLAGELFF | TGTGCCAGCAGCTTGGGACTAGCCGGGGAGCTGTTTTTT
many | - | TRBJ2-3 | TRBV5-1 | CASSGGPSTDTQYF | TGCGCCAGCAGTGGGGGCCCTAGCACAGATACGCAGTATTTT
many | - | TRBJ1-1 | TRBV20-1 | CSAKPQGKGNTEAFF | TGCAGTGCTAAACCCCAGGGAAAGGGGAACACTGAAGCTTTCTTT
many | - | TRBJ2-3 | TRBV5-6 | CASSSKTHTDTQYF | TGTGCCAGCAGCTCTAAGACCCACACAGATACGCAGTATTTT
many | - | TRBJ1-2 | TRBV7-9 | CASSLSGTYGYTF | TGTGCCAGCAGCTTGTCCGGGACCTATGGCTACACCTTC
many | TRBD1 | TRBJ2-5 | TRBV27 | CASRYRGSTGETQYF | TGTGCCAGCAGGTACAGGGGCAGCACTGGAGAGACCCAGTACTTC
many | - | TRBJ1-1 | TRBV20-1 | CSARETGRNTEAFF | TGCAGTGCTAGAGAAACAGGACGGAACACTGAAGCTTTCTTT
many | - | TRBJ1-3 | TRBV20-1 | CSARGGSGNTIYF | TGCAGTGCCAGAGGAGGCTCTGGAAACACCATATATTTT
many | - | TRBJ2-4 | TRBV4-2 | CASSHAPVGRDFIQYF | TGTGCCAGCAGCCACGCTCCGGTGGGGCGGGACTTCATTCAGTACTTC
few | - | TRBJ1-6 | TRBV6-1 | CASSTDNSPLHF | TGTGCCAGCAGCACAGATAATTCACCCCTCCACTTT
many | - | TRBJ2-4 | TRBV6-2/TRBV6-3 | CASSPLRDGGIQYF | TGTGCCAGCAGTCCCCTCCGGGATGGGGGCATTCAGTACTTC
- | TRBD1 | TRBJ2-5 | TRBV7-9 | CASSARGQGIETQYF | TGTGCCAGCAGCGCACGGGGACAGGGGATAGAGACCCAGTACTTC
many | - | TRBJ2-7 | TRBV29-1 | CSVYLGDREYF | TGCAGCGTTTATCTAGGGGATAGGGAGTACTTC
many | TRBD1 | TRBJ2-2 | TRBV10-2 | CASSESRDRGTGELFF | TGCGCCAGCAGTGAGTCGAGGGACAGGGGCACCGGGGAGCTGTTTTTT